Following are 14 T cell receptor beta chains from one sample sequenced in a study of T cells in Graves' hyperthyroidism and ophthalmopathy. The TCR beta CDR3 regions underwent amplification using RNA transcripts as the source. The HTBI primer set served for first-round RT-PCR of the TCR CDR3. TCRdb itself ran the multiplex PCR reads through MiXCR, one entry per CDR3 protein. The table records about 570,000 distinct CDR3 sequences, 11% to 15% of them present only once. Sequenced: blood. Receptors originate from a middle-aged woman with Graves' hyperthyroidism.

At least ten counts were recorded for this clonotype. The rearrangement joins TRBV2 to TRBJ1-1; TRBD1 matches at 11 bases. V lost 4 bases to trimming and J lost 5 bases; unmatched junction nucleotides: 6. Germline CDR1 SNHLY, CDR2 FYNNEI. This CDR3 contains 15 residues. The CDR3: CASSGTGGGYTEAFF. As DNA, the CDR3 is TGTGCCAGCAGTGGGACAGGGGGCGGATATACTGAAGCTTTCTTT. Full variable domain (outside the CDR3, taken from reference TRBV2 and TRBJ1-1): EPEVTQTPSHQVTQMGQEVILRCVPISNHLYFYWYRQILGQKVEFLVSFYNNEISEKSEIFDDQFSVERPDGSNFTLKIRSTKLEDSAMYFCASSGTGGGYTEAFFGQGTRLTVV.

This chain links TRBV7-9 with TRBJ2-1; 11 bases fit TRBD2. There are 15 residues in the CDR3. Per the germline V gene, CDR1 is SEHNR and CDR2 is FQNEAQ (reference sequence). The J segment lost 7 bases and the V segment lost 5 bases, leaving 7 bases of the junction unmatched. CDR3 sequence: CASSITSGSGNEQFF. The DNA for the CDR3 is TGTGCCAGCAGCATAACTAGCGGGAGTGGTAATGAGCAGTTCTTC.

This clonotype was counted ten times or more. The chain couples TRBV6-1 to TRBJ1-4, with D hard to call. Germline V gene lookup returns CDR1 MNHNS and CDR2 SASEGT. Trimming removed 6 bases at V and 7 bases at J, with 3 bases between. There are 10 residues in the CDR3. The CDR3 here is CASRGEKLFF. CDR3 in DNA: TGTGCCAGCAGGGGTGAAAAACTGTTTTTT.

In DNA form, the CDR3 reads TGTGCCAGTTCGGCGGGGGGCCTAGTGTTTTCTGAAGCTTTCTTT. Its protein is CASSAGGLVFSEAFF. The V and J genes are TRBV28 and TRBJ1-1, with a weak D call TRBD1 (6 bases). CDR3 length: 15 residues. Germline V gives CDR1 MDHEN, CDR2 SYDVKM. Trimming took off 9 bases at V and 6 bases at J, with 23 bases between the two ends. Full variable domain (outside the CDR3, taken from reference TRBV28 and TRBJ1-1): DVKVTQSSRYLVKRTGEKVFLECVQDMDHENMFWYRQDPGLGLRLIYFSYDVKMKEKGDIPEGYSVSREKKERFSLILESASTNQTSMYLCASSAGGLVFSEAFFGQGTRLTVV.

J is TRBJ1-2 and V is TRBV28, with D unclear. The CDR3 totals 15 residues. V was clipped by 2 bases and J by 3 bases, with 13 bases between them. Germline-derived CDR1 and CDR2 are MDHEN and SYDVKM. CDR3 region: CASSLTGIGDYGYTF. For the CDR3, the DNA is TGTGCCAGCAGTTTAACGGGGATTGGAGACTATGGCTACACCTTC.

In this sample, this clonotype turned up a few times. V usage is TRBV6-1 and J usage is TRBJ2-3; D not resolved. The germline V gene has CDR1 MNHNS and CDR2 SASEGT. Trimming stripped 8 bases from V and 4 bases from J, with 10 bases between. The CDR3 spans 12 residues. The CDR3 reads CASGKGADTQYF. CDR3 in DNA: TGTGCCAGCGGGAAGGGTGCAGATACGCAGTATTTT.

The gene calls are TRBV9 and TRBJ1-1; D gene ambiguous. Germline CDR1 SGDLS, CDR2 YYNGEE. Trimming removed 2 bases at V and 7 bases at J, with 12 bases between. The CDR3 loop spans 13 amino acids. The CDR3 protein is CASSVRTGSEAFF. The CDR3 DNA sequence: TGTGCCAGCAGCGTGAGGACGGGGAGTGAAGCTTTCTTT.

This clonotype came up many times. The chain employs TRBV28 and TRBJ2-5; D is tentatively TRBD1 or TRBD2 (6 bases each). Between the trimmed V and J ends, which lost 5 bases and 3 bases, there was a span of 22 bases. Germline V gene data show CDR1 as MDHEN and CDR2 as SYDVKM. CDR3 length equals 17 residues. As DNA, the CDR3 is TGTGCCAGCAGTCCACCAGGGGAGGAAACCCGAAAAGAGACCCAGTACTTC. This codes for CASSPPGEETRKETQYF.

This clonotype was counted a few times. CDR3 amino acids: CASSLRGIGNEQFF. The CDR3 DNA is TGCGCCAGCAGCTTGAGAGGAATCGGCAATGAGCAGTTCTTC. The rearrangement links TRBV5-1 to TRBJ2-1; D not certain. V was shortened by 1 base and J by 6 bases, with 11 bases between the two germline ends. Germline loops: CDR1 SGHRS, CDR2 YFSETQ. CDR3 length: 14 amino acids. Complete variable domain (other parts from reference TRBV5-1 and TRBJ2-1): KAGVTQTPRYLIKTRGQQVTLSCSPISGHRSVSWYQQTPGQGLQFLFEYFSETQRNKGNFPGRFSGRQFSNSRSEMNVSTLELGDSALYLCASSLRGIGNEQFFGPGTRLTVL.

This clonotype has a count of ten or more. This chain links TRBV27 with TRBJ2-1, with 14 bases that match TRBD2. CDR3 length: 17 residues. Germline CDR1 is MNHEY and CDR2 is SMNVEV (reference sequence). J was trimmed by 6 bases and V by 3 bases; bases with no gene match: 7. CDR3 sequence: CASSLERLAGGSNEQFF. The DNA for the CDR3 is TGTGCCAGCAGTTTGGAACGACTAGCGGGAGGGAGCAATGAGCAGTTCTTC.

This clonotype has ten or more counts. The rearrangement joins TRBV30 to TRBJ2-7; D gene ambiguous. Trimming removed 2 bases at V and 6 bases at J, with 11 bases between. CDR3 length: 12 residues. CDR1 is GTSNPN and CDR2 is SVGIG in the germline V gene (reference sequence). Written as DNA, the CDR3 is TGTGCCTGGAGTCGTCCCGGATTCGAGCAGTACTTC. It yields the protein CAWSRPGFEQYF.

The V gene is TRBV9, the J gene TRBJ2-3; 7 bases are shared with TRBD2. The V gene's germline CDR1 is SGDLS and CDR2 YYNGEE. V was pared by 0 bases and J by 2 bases, with 12 bases of the junction left unmatched. The CDR3 extends over 18 amino acids. The CDR3 coding sequence is TGTGCCAGCAGCGTAGATTCGACGGGAGGTCTCCCCACAGATACGCAGTATTTT. This translates into CASSVDSTGGLPTDTQYF.

Concerning this clonotype itself: Given a much more abundant clone one base away, this may be a read error. This sequence joins TRBV6-1 and TRBJ2-3; 14 nucleotides match TRBD2. The trim removed 5 bases at V and 1 base at J, leaving 14 bases unmatched. Germline CDR1 reads MNHNS; CDR2 reads SASEGT. The CDR3 totals 20 residues. The CDR3: CASSRTSGRIQDGGTDTQYF. CDR3 bases: TGTGCCAGCAGTAGGACTAGCGGGAGGATCCAGGATGGGGGCACAGATACGCAGTATTTT.

The V gene is TRBV11-2, the J gene TRBJ1-1; D gene ambiguous. The V and J ends lost 5 bases and 3 bases respectively, with 13 bases between them. Per the germline V gene, CDR1 is SGHAT and CDR2 is FQNNGV. The CDR3 consists of 14 residues. CDR3 loop: CASSPVGLYTEAFF. The DNA of the CDR3 is TGTGCCAGCAGCCCAGTAGGGCTTTACACTGAAGCTTTCTTT.